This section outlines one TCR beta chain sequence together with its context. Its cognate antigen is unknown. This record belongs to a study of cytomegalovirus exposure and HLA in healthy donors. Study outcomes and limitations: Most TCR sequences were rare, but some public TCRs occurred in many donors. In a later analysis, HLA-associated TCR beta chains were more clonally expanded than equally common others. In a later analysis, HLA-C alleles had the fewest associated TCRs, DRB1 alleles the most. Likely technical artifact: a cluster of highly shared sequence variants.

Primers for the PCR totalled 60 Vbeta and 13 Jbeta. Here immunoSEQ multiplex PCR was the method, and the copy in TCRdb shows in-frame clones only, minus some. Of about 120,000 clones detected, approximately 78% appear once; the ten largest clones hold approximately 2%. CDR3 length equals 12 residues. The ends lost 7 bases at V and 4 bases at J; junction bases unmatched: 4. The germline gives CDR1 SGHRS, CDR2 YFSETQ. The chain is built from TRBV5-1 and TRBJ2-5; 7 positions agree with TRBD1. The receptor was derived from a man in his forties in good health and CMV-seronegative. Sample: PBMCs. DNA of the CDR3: TGCGCCAGCTCACAGGGGAGAGAGACCCAGTACTTC. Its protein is CASSQGRETQYF.